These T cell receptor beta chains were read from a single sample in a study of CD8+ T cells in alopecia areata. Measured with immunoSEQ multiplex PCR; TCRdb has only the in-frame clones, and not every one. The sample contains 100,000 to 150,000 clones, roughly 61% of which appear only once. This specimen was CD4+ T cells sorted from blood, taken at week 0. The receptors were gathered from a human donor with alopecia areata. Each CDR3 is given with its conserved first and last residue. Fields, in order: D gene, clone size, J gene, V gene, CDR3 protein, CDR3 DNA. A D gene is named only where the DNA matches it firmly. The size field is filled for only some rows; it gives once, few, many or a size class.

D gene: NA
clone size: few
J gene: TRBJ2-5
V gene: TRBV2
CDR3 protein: CASSAGLGGQETQYF
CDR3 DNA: TGTGCCAGCAGTGCCGGACTAGGGGGGCAAGAGACCCAGTACTTC

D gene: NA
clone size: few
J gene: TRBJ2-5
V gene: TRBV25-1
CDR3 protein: CASSEYGPPTETQYF
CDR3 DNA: TGTGCCAGCAGTGAATACGGTCCACCAACGGAGACCCAGTACTTC

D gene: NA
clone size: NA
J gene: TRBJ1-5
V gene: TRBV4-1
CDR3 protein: CASSHPGAENQPQHF
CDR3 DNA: TGCGCCAGCAGCCACCCGGGGGCGGAAAATCAGCCCCAGCATTTT

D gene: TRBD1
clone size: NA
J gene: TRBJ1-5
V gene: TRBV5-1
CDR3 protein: CASRSDRDGNQPQHF
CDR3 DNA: TGCGCCAGCAGATCGGACAGGGACGGCAATCAGCCCCAGCATTTT

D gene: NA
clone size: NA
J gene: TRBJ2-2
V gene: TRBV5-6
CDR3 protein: CASSPPGVPGGELFF
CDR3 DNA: TGTGCCAGCAGCCCCCCGGGAGTCCCAGGCGGGGAGCTGTTTTTT

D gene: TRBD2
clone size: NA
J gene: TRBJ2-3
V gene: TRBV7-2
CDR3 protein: CASSPRLAGDTDTQYF
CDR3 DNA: TGTGCCAGCAGCCCCAGACTAGCGGGGGACACAGATACGCAGTATTTT

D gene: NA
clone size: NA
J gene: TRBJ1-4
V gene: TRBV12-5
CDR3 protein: CAKEGRGNEKLFF
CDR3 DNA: TGTGCTAAAGAGGGGCGAGGGAATGAAAAACTGTTTTTT

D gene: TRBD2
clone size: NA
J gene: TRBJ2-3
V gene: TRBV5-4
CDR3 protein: CASSSLGASGRAIDTQYF
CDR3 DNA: TGTGCCAGCAGCTCCCTCGGGGCTAGCGGGAGGGCCATAGATACGCAGTATTTT

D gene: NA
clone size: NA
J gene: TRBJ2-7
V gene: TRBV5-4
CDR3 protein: CASSLVGQGASDLRF
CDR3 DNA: NA

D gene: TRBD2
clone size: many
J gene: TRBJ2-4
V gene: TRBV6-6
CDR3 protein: CASSYLSAGTKNIQYF
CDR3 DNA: TGTGCCAGCAGTTACCTGTCAGCGGGGACCAAAAACATTCAGTACTTC

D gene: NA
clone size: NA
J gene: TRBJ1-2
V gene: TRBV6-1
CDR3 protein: CASSDSRTYGYTF
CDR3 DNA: TGTGCCAGCAGTGATTCCAGGACCTATGGCTACACCTTC

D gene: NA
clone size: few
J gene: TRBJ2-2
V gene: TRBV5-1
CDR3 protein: CASRPTGASTGELFF
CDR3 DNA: TGCGCCAGCAGGCCTACAGGTGCCTCCACCGGGGAGCTGTTTTTT

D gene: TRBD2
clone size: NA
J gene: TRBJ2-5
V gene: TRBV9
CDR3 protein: CASSTPSGGAETQYF
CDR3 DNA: TGTGCCAGCAGCACCCCTAGCGGGGGAGCGGAGACCCAGTACTTC

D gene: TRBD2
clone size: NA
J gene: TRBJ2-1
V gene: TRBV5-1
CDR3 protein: CASSLLAGGTYNEQFF
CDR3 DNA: TGCGCCAGCAGCTTGTTGGCGGGGGGAACCTACAATGAGCAGTTCTTC

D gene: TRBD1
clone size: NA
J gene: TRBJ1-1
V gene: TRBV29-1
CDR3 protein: CSVDRTGMNTEAFF
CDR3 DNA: TGCAGCGTAGACAGGACAGGAATGAACACTGAAGCTTTCTTT

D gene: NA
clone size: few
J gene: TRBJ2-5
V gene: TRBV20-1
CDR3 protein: CSASGLETQYF
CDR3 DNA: TGCAGTGCTTCTGGCCTGGAGACCCAGTACTTC

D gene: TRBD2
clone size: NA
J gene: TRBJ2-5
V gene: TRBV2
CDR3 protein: CASSEQLAGASYETQYF
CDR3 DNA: TGTGCCAGCAGTGAACAACTAGCGGGAGCGTCGTACGAGACCCAGTACTTC

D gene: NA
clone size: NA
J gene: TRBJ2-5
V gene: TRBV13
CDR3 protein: CAGLTRANPGETQYF
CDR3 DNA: TGTGCCGGATTGACAAGGGCGAACCCAGGGGAGACCCAGTACTTC

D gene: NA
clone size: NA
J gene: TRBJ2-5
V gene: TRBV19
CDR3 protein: CASSVEETQYF
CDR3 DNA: TGTGCCAGTAGCGTCGAAGAGACCCAGTACTTC

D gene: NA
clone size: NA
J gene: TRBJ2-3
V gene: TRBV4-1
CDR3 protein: CASSQDPPTVAFSTDTQYF
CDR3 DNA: TGCGCCAGCAGCCAAGATCCGCCGACAGTGGCCTTTAGCACAGATACGCAGTATTTT

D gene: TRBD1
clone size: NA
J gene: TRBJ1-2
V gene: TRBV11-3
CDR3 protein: CASSLSGQATYGYTF
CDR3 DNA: TGTGCCAGCAGCTTATCGGGACAGGCAACCTATGGCTACACCTTC